This TCR beta chain was sequenced for a study of T cell clonotyping in hematopoietic cell transplantation. Study summary: Cytoreduction preceded collection of pretransplant recipient samples.

Stated time point: recipient sample about 28 days before transplant, after cytoreduction. The V gene's germline CDR1 is MNHEY and CDR2 SMNVEV (reference sequence). V was trimmed by 2 bases and J by 4 bases, leaving 8 bases between them. This CDR3 is built from 13 residues. This clone was seen only once. Its specificity is unknown. The data were produced by immunoSEQ multiplex PCR, yet TCRdb's version contains in-frame clones alone and is incomplete. Of around 28,000 clones in the sample, roughly 84% are singletons; the top ten hold roughly 1.8%. Whole-study results and caveats: No sorting was done, leaving CD4 and CD8 contributions mixed. Recipient TCR diversity dropped after transplant; expanded clonotypes rose from day 30 to 180. At the given depth, recipient repertoires were over 95% de novo clonotypes.

The clonotype comes from a man aged 35-49 years with acute myeloid leukemia. Some clones in this sample may be carry-over from other donors' samples. Sequenced here: peripheral blood mononuclear cells, sampled before stem cell transplant. The rearrangement links TRBV27 to TRBJ1-2; tentative D call: TRBD1 (5 bases). The CDR3 is CASSLKGSYGYTF. The CDR3 DNA sequence: TGTGCCAGCAGTTTAAAGGGGAGCTATGGCTACACCTTC.